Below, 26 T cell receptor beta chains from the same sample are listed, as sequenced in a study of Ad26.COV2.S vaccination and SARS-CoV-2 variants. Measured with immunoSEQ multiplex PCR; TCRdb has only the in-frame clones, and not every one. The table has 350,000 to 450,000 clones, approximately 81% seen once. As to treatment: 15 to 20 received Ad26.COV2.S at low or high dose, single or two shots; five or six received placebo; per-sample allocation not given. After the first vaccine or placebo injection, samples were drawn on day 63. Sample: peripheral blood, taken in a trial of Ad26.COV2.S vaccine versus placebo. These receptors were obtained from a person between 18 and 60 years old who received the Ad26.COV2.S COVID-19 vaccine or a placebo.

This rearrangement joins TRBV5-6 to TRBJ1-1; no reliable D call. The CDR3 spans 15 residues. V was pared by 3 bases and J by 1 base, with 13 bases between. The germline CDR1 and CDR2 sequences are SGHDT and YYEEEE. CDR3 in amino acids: CASSSVGRTNTEAFF. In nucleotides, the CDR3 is TGTGCCAGCAGCTCAGTCGGACGGACGAACACTGAAGCTTTCTTT. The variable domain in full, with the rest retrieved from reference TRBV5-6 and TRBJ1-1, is DAGVTQSPTHLIKTRGQQVTLRCSPKSGHDTVSWYQQALGQGPQFIFQYYEEEERQRGNFPDRFSGHQFPNYSSELNVNALLLGDSALYLCASSSVGRTNTEAFFGQGTRLTVV.

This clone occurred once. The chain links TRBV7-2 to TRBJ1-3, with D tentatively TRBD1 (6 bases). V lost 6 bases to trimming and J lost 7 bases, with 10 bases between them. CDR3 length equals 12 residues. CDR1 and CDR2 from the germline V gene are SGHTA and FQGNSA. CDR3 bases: TGTGCCAGCAGATCAAGGGGGAACACCATATATTTT. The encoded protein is CASRSRGNTIYF.

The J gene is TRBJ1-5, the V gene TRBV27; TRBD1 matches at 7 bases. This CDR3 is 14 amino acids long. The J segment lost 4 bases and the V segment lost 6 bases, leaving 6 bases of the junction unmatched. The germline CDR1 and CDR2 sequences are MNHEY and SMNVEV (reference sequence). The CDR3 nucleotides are TGTGCCAGCAGGTCGGGACAGTATAATCAGCCCCAGCATTTT. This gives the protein CASRSGQYNQPQHF.

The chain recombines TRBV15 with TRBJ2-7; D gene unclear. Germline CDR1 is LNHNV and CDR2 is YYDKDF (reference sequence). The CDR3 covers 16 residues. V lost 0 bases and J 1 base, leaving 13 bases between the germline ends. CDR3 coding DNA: TGTGCCACCAGCAGAGATCCGTCAATGGGGTCCTACGAGCAGTACTTC. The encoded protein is CATSRDPSMGSYEQYF.

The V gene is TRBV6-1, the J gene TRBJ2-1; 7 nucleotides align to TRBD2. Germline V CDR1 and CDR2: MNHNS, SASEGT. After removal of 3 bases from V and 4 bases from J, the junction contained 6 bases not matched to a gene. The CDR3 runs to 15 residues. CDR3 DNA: TGTGCCAGCAGTGAGCGGGAGAGGAGTTACAATGAGCAGTTCTTC. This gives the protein CASSERERSYNEQFF.

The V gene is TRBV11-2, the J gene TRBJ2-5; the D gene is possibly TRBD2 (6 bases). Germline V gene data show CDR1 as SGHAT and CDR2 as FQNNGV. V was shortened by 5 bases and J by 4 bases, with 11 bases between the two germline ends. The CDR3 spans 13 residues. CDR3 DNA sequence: TGTGCCAGCAGCCTCCCCGGGGGAGAGACCCAGTACTTC. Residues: CASSLPGGETQYF.

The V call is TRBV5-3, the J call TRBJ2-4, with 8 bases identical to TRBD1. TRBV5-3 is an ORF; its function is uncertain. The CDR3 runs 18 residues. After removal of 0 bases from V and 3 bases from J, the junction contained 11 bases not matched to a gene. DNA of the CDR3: TGTGCCAGAAGCTTGGTGGACGACAGGGGCCTAAACAAAAACATTCAGTACTTC. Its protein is CARSLVDDRGLNKNIQYF.

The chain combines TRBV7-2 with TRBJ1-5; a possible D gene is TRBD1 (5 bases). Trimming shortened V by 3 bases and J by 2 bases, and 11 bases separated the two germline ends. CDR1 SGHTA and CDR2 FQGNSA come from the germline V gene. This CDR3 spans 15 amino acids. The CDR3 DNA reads TGTGCCAGCAGCTTCGGTCAGGGCGGCAATCAGCCCCAGCATTTT. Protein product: CASSFGQGGNQPQHF.

The CDR3, as DNA: TGTGCCATATCCTGGGAAGGTATAAGAGTCGGGGAGCTGTTTTTT. Amino acid sequence: CAISWEGIRVGELFF. The genes are TRBV2 and TRBJ2-2; D ambiguous. The V and J ends lost 10 bases and 7 bases respectively, with 22 bases between them. Germline loops: CDR1 SNHLY, CDR2 FYNNEI. The CDR3 is 15 residues long.

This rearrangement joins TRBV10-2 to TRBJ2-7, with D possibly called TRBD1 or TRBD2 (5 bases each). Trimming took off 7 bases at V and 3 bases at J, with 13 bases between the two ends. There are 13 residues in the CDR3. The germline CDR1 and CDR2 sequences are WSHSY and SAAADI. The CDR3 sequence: CASNQGPLYEQYF. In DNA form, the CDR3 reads TGCGCCAGCAACCAGGGACCCCTCTACGAGCAGTACTTC.

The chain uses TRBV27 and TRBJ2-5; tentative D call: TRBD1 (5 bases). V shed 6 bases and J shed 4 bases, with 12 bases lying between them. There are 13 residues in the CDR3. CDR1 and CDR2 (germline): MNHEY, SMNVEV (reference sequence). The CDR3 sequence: CASRWTNGETQYF. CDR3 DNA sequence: TGTGCCAGCAGATGGACAAATGGAGAGACCCAGTACTTC.

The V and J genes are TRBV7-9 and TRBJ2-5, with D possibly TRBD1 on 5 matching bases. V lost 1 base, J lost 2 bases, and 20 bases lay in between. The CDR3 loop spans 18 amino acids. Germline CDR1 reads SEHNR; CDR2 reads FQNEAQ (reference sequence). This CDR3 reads CASSLGQSARGLQETQYF. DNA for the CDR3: TGTGCCAGCAGCTTAGGACAGTCGGCACGCGGATTACAAGAGACCCAGTACTTC.

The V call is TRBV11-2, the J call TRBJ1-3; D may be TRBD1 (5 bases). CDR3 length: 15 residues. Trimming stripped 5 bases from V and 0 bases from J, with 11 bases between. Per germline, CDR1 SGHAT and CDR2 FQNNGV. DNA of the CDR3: TGTGCCAGCAGCCCTAGGGGAGGCTCTGGAAACACCATATATTTT. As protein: CASSPRGGSGNTIYF.

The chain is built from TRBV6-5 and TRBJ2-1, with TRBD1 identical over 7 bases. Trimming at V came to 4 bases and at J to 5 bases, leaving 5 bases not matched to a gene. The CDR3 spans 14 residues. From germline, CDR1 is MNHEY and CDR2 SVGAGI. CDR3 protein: CASSLTGVHNEQFF. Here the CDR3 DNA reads TGTGCCAGCAGTTTAACAGGGGTCCACAATGAGCAGTTCTTC.

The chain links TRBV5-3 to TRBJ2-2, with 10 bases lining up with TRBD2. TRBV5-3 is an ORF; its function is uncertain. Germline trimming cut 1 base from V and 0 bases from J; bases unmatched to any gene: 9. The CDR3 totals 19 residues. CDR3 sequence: CARSLPDKGLAANTGELFF. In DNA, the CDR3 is TGTGCCAGAAGCTTGCCCGACAAAGGACTAGCGGCGAACACCGGGGAGCTGTTTTTT.

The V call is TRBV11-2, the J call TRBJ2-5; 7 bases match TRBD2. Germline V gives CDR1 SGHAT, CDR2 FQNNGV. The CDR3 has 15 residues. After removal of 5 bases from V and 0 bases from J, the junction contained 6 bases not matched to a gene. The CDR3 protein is CASSPVGRNQETQYF. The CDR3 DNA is TGTGCCAGCAGCCCTGTCGGGAGGAACCAAGAGACCCAGTACTTC. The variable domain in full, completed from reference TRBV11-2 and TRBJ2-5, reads EAGVAQSPRYKIIEKRQSVAFWCNPISGHATLYWYQQILGQGPKLLIQFQNNGVVDDSQLPKDRFSAERLKGVDSTLKIQPAKLEDSAVYLCASSPVGRNQETQYFGPGTRLLVL.

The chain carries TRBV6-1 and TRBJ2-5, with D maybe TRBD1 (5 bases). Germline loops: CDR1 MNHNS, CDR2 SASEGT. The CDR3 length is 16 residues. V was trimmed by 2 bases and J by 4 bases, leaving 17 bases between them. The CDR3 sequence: CASSEPDIIGGETQYF. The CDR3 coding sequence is TGTGCCAGCAGTGAACCGGACATTATCGGTGGAGAGACCCAGTACTTC.

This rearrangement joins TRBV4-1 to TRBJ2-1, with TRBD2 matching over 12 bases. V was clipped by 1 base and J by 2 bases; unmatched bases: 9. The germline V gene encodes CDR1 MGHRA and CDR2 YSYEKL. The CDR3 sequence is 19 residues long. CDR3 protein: CASSQGRLAGGRAYNEQFF. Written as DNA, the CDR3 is TGCGCCAGCAGCCAAGGGCGTCTAGCGGGGGGGCGAGCCTACAATGAGCAGTTCTTC.

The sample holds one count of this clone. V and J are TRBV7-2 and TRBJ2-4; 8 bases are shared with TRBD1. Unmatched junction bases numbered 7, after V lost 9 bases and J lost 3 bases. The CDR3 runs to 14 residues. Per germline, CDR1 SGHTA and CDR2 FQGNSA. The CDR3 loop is CASKSTGDKNIQYF. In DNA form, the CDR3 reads TGTGCCAGTAAGTCGACAGGGGACAAAAACATTCAGTACTTC.

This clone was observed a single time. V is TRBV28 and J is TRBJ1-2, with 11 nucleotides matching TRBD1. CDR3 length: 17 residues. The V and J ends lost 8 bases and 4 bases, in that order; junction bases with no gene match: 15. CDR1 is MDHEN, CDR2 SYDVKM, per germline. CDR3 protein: CASGNSGTGGVIYGYTF. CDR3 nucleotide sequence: TGTGCCAGCGGCAACTCCGGGACAGGGGGTGTCATCTATGGCTACACCTTC.

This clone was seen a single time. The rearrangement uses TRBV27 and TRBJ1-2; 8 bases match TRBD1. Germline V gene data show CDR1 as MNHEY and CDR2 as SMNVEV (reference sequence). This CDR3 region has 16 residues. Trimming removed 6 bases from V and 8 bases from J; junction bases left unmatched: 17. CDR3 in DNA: TGTGCCAGCAGATCCGGGACAGGAGTATCAGGAGGCGGCTACACCTTC. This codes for CASRSGTGVSGGGYTF.

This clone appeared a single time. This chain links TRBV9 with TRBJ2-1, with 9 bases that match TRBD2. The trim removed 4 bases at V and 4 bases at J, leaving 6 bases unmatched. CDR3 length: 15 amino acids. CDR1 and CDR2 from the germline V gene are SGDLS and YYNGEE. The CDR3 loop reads CASSPWRGGYNEQFF. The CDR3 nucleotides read TGTGCCAGCAGCCCCTGGCGGGGGGGATACAATGAGCAGTTCTTC.

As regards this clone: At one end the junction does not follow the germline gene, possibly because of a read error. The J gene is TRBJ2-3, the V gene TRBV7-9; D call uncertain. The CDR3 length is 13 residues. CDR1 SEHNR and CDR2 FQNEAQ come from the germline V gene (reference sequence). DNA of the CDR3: TGTGCCAGCAGCTTAGCGTCTCTCCTGATCCCTTTTTTT. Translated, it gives CASSLASLLIPFF.

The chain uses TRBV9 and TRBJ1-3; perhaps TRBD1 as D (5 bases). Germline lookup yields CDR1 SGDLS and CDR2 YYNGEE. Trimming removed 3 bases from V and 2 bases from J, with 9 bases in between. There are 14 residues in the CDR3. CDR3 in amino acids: CASSDVTAGNTIYF. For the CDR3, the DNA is TGTGCCAGCAGCGATGTGACAGCTGGAAACACCATATATTTT.

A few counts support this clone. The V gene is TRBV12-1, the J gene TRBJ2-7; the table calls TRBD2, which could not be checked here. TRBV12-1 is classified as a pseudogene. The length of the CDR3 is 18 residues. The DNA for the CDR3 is TGTGCCAGCAGCCTCAGTAGCGGGGGGCTTCCGAGCTCCTACGAGCAGTACTTC. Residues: CASSLSSGGLPSSYEQYF.

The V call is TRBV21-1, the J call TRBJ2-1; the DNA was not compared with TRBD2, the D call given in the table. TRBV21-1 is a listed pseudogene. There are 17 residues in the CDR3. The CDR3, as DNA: TGTGCCAGCAGCAATGCTGCAGTCGGGGGCTCCTACAATGAGCAGTTCTTC. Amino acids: CASSNAAVGGSYNEQFF.